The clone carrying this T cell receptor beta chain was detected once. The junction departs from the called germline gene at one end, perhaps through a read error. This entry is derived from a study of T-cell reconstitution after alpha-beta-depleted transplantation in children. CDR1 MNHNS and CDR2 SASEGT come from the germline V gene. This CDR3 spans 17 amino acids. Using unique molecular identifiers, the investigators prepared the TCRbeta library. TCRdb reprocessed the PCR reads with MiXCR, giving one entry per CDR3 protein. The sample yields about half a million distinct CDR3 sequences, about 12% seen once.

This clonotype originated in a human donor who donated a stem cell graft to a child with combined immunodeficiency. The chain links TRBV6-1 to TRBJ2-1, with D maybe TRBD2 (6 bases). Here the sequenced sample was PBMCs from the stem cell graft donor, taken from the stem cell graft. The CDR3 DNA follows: TGTGCCAGCACTCCTAGGTGGGGGGATCGCTCAGACAATGAGGAGTTCTTC. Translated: CASTPRWGDRSDNEEFF.